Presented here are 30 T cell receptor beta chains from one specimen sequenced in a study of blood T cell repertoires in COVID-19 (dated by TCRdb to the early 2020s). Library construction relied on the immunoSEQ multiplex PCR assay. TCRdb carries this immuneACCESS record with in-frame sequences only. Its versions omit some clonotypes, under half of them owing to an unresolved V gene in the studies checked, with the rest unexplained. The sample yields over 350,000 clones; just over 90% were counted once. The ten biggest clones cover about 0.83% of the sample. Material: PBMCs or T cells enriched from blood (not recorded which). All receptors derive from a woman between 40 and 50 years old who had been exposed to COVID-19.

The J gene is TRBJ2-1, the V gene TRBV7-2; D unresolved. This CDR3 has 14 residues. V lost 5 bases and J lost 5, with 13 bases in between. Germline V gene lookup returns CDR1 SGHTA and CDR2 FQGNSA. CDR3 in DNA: TGTGCCAGCAGCCTTGCGGCTAAAAACAATGAGCAGTTCTTC. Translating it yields CASSLAAKNNEQFF.

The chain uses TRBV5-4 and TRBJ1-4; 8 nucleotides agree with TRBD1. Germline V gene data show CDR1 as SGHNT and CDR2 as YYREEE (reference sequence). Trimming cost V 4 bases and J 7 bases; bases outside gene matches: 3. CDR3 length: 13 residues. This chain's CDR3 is CASSGQGFEKLFF. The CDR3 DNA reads TGTGCCAGCAGCGGACAGGGATTTGAAAAACTGTTTTTT.

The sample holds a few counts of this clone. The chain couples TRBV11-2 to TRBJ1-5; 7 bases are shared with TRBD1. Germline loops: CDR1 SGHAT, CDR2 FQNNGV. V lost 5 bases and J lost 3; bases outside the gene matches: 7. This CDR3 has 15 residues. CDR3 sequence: CASSPGQATNQPQHF. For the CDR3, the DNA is TGTGCCAGCAGCCCTGGACAGGCTACCAATCAGCCCCAGCATTTT.

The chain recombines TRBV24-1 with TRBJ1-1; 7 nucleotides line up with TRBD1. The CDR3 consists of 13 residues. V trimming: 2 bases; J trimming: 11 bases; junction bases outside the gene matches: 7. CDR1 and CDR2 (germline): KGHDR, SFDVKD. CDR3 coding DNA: TGTGCCACCAGTGATTCCCGGACAGGAGGGGCTTTCTTT. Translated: CATSDSRTGGAFF.

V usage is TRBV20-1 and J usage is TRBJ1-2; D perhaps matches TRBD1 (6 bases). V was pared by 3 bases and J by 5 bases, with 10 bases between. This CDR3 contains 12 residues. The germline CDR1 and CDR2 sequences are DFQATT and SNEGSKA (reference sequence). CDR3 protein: CSASQGLYGYTF. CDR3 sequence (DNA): TGCAGTGCTAGTCAGGGGTTGTATGGCTACACCTTC.

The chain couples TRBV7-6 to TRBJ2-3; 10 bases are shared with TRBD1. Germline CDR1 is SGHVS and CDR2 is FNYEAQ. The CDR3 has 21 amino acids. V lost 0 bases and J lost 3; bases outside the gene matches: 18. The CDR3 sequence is CASSLAIPAVRDRGTTDTQYF. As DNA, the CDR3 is TGTGCCAGCAGCTTAGCAATACCGGCGGTCCGGGACAGGGGTACAACAGATACGCAGTATTTT.

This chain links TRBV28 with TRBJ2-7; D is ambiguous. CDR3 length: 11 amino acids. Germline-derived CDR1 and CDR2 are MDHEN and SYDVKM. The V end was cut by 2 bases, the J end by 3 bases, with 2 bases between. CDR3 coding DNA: TGTGCCAGCAGTTTACACTACGAGCAGTACTTC. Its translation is CASSLHYEQYF.

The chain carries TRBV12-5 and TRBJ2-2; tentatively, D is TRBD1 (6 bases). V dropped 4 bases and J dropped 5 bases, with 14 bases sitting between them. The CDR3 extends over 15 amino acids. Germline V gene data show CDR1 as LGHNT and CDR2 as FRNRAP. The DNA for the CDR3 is TGTGCTAGTGGTTCTACAGGGATAAGTACCGGGGAGCTGTTTTTT. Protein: CASGSTGISTGELFF.

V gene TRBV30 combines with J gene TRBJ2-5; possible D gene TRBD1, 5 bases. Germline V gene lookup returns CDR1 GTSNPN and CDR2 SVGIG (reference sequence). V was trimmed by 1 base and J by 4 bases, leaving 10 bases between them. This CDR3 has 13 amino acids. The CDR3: CAWSGGGLETQYF. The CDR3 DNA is TGTGCCTGGAGTGGGGGCGGCCTAGAGACCCAGTACTTC. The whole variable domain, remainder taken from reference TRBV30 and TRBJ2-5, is SQTIHQWPATLVQPVGSPLSLECTVEGTSNPNLYWYRQAAGRGLQLLFYSVGIGQISSEVPQNLSASRPQDRQFILSSKKLLLSDSGFYLCAWSGGGLETQYFGPGTRLLVL.

The CDR3 nucleotides are TGTGCCAGCTCACCCCAGGGTCGCACGGAGACCCAGTACTTC. Residues: CASSPQGRTETQYF. V and J are TRBV18 and TRBJ2-5; D may be TRBD1 (5 bases). The CDR3 has 14 residues. The V gene's germline CDR1 is KGHSH and CDR2 LQKENI. The V end lost 3 bases, the J end lost 5 bases, and 13 bases lay between the germline ends.

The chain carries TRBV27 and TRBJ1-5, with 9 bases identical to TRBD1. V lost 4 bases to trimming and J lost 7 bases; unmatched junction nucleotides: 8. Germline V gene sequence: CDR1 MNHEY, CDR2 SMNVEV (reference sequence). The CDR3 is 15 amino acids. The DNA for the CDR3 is TGTGCCAGCAGTTCCGGGGACAGGGTCAACCAGCCCCAGCATTTT. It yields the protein CASSSGDRVNQPQHF.

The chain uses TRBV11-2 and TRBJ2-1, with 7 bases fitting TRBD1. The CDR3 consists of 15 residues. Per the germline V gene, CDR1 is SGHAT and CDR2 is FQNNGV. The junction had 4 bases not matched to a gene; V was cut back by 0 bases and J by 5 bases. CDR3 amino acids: CASSLEGTANNEQFF. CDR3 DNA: TGTGCCAGCAGCTTAGAGGGGACAGCTAACAATGAGCAGTTCTTC. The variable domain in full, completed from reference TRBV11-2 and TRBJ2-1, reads EAGVAQSPRYKIIEKRQSVAFWCNPISGHATLYWYQQILGQGPKLLIQFQNNGVVDDSQLPKDRFSAERLKGVDSTLKIQPAKLEDSAVYLCASSLEGTANNEQFFGPGTRLTVL.

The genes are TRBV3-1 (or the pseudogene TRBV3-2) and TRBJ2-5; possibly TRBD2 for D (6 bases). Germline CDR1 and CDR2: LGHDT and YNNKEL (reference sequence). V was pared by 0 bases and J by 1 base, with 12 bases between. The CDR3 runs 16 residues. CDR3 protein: CASSQDRVGSQETQYF. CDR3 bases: TGTGCCAGCAGCCAAGATCGAGTCGGGAGCCAAGAGACCCAGTACTTC.

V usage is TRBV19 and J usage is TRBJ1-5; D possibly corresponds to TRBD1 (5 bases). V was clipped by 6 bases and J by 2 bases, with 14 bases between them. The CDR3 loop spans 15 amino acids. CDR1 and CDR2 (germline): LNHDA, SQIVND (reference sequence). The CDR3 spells CASSQGGVGNQPQHF. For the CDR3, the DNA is TGTGCCAGTAGCCAGGGTGGGGTCGGCAATCAGCCCCAGCATTTT.

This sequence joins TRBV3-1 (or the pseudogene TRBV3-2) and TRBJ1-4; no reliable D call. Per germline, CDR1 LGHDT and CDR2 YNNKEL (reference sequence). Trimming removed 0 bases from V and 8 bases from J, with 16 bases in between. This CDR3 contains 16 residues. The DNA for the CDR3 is TGTGCCAGCAGCCAAGAGGGTCCGGGAACGGGAGAAAAACTGTTTTTT. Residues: CASSQEGPGTGEKLFF.

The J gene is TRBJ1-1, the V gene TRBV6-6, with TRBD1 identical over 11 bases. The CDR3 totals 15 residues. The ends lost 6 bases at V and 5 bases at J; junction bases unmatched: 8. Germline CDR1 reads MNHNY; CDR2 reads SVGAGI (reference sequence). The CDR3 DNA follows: TGTGCCAGCAGGATAGACGGGACAGGGGGTACTGAAGCTTTCTTT. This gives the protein CASRIDGTGGTEAFF.

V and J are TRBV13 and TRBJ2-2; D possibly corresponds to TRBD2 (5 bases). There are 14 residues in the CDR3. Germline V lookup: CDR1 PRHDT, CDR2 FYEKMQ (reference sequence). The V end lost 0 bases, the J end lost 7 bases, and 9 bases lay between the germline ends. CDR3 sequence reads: CASSLGEAIGELFF. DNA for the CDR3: TGTGCCAGCAGCTTAGGGGAGGCGATCGGGGAGCTGTTTTTT. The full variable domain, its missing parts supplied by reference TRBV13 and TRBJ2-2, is AAGVIQSPRHLIKEKRETATLKCYPIPRHDTVYWYQQGPGQDPQFLISFYEKMQSDKGSIPDRFSAQQFSDYHSELNMSSLELGDSALYFCASSLGEAIGELFFGEGSRLTVL.

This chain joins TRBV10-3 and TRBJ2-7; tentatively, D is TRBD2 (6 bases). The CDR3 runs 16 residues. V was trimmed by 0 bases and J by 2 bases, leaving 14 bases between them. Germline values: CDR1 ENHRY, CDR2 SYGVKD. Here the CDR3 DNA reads TGTGCCATCAGTGAGTCCGGGGGAATCCAGACCTACGAGCAGTACTTC. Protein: CAISESGGIQTYEQYF.

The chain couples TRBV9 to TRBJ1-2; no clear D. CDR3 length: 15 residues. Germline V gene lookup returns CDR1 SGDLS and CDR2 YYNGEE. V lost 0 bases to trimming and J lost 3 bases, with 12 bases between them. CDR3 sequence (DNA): TGTGCCAGCAGCGTAGTAGTGACAACTTACTATGGCTACACCTTC. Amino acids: CASSVVVTTYYGYTF. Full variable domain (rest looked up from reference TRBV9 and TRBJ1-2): DSGVTQTPKHLITATGQRVTLRCSPRSGDLSVYWYQQSLDQGLQFLIQYYNGEERAKGNILERFSAQQFPDLHSELNLSSLELGDSALYFCASSVVVTTYYGYTFGSGTRLTVV.

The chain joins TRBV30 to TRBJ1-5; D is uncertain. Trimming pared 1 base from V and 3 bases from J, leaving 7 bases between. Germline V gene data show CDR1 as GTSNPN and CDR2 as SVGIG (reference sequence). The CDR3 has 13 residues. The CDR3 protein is CAWSDGDNQPQHF. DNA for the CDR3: TGTGCCTGGAGTGACGGGGACAATCAGCCCCAGCATTTT.

The CDR3 spells CASSPGTGKMNTEAFF. CDR3 DNA sequence: TGCGCCAGCAGCCCCGGGACAGGGAAGATGAACACTGAAGCTTTCTTT. This chain joins TRBV5-1 and TRBJ1-1; the match to TRBD1 covers 9 bases. The CDR3 runs to 16 residues. CDR1 and CDR2 (germline): SGHRS, YFSETQ. Trimming took 4 bases from V and 0 from J; bases not matched to a gene: 7.

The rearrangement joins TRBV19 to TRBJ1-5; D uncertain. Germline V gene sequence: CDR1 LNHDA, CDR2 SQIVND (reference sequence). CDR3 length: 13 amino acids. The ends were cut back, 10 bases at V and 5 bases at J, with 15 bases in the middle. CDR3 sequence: CATTREAYQPQHF. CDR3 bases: TGTGCCACCACGAGGGAGGCCTATCAGCCCCAGCATTTT.

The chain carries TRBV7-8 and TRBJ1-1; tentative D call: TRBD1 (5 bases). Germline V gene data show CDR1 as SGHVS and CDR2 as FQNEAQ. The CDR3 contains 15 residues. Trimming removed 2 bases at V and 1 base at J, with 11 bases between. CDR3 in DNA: TGTGCCAGCAGCTTACAGGGTTTCGGGAACACTGAAGCTTTCTTT. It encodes CASSLQGFGNTEAFF. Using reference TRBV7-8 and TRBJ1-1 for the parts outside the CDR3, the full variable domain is GAGVSQSPRYKVAKRGQDVALRCDPISGHVSLFWYQQALGQGPEFLTYFQNEAQLDKSGLPSDRFFAERPEGSVSTLKIQRTQQEDSAVYLCASSLQGFGNTEAFFGQGTRLTVV.

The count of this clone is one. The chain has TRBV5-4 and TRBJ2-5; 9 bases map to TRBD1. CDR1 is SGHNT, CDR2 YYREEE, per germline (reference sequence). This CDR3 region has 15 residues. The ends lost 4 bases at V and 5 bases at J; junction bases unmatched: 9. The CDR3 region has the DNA TGTGCCAGCAGCCCCCAGGGACAGGGTGGGGAGACCCAGTACTTC. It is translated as CASSPQGQGGETQYF.

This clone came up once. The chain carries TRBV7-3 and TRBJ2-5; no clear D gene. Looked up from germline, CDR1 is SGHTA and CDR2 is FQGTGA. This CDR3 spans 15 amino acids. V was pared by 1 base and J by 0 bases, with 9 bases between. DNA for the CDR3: TGTGCCAGCAGCTTAAGTAGCAGTTACCAAGAGACCCAGTACTTC. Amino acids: CASSLSSSYQETQYF.

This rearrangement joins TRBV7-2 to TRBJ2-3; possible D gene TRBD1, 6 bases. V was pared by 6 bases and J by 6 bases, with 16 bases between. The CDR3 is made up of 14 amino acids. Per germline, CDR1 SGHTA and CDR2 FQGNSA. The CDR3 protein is CASSSYRARDTQYF. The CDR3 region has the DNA TGTGCCAGCAGTTCTTACAGGGCCCGGGATACGCAGTATTTT.

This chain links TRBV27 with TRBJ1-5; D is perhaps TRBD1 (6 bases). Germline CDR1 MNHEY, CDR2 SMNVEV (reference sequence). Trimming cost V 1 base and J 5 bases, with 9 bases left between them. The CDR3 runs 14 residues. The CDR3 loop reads CASSLLQGHQPQHF. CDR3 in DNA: TGTGCCAGCAGTTTATTGCAGGGGCATCAGCCCCAGCATTTT.

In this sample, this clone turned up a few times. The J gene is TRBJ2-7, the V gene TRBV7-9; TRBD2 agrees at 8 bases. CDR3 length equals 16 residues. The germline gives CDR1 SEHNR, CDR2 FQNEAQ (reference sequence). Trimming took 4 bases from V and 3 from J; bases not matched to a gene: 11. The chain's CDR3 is CASSSTVAGSNYEQYF. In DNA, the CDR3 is TGTGCCAGCAGCTCAACCGTAGCGGGATCTAACTACGAGCAGTACTTC. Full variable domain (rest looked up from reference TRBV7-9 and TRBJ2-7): DTGVSQNPRHKITKRGQNVTFRCDPISEHNRLYWYRQTLGQGPEFLTYFQNEAQLEKSRLLSDRFSAERPKGSFSTLEIQRTEQGDSAMYLCASSSTVAGSNYEQYFGPGTRLTVT.

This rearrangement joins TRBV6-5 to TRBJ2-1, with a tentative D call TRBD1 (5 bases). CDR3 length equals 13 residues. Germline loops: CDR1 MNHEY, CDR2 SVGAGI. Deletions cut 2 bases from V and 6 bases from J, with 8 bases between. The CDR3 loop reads CASSYGTGNEQFF. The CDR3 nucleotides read TGTGCCAGCAGTTACGGCACAGGCAATGAGCAGTTCTTC.

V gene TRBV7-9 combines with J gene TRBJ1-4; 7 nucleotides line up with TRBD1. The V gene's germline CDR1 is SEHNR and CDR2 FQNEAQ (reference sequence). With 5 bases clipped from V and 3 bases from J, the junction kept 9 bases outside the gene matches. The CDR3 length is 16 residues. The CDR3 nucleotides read TGTGCCAGCAGCCCGGTACCCGACAGGGCTAATGAAAAACTGTTTTTT. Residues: CASSPVPDRANEKLFF.